The rows below give T cell receptor beta chains drawn from one sample of a study of blood T cell repertoires in COVID-19. Assay: immunoSEQ multiplex PCR; the TCRdb copy retains only in-frame clones and omits some. This table has more than 15,000 clones, 87% appearing once. Sequenced material: peripheral blood. The receptors derive from a man aged 50-59 years with active COVID-19. Both conserved end residues are part of each CDR3. Fields, in order: clone size, V gene, J gene, CDR3 protein. Some rows have no size entry. The others give once, few or many, or a class for an expanded clone.

abundance: -; v_gene: TRBV5-1; j_gene: TRBJ1-2; CDR3aa: CASSLAGETYGYTF
abundance: -; v_gene: TRBV5-5; j_gene: TRBJ2-3; CDR3aa: CASSRRQAGTDTQYF
abundance: -; v_gene: TRBV11-2; j_gene: TRBJ2-1; CDR3aa: CASRRGLAGGSGNEQFF
abundance: -; v_gene: TRBV6-5; j_gene: TRBJ1-4; CDR3aa: CASSYSRENEKLFF
abundance: -; v_gene: TRBV6-5; j_gene: TRBJ2-1; CDR3aa: CASSYSIYSEQFF
abundance: -; v_gene: TRBV9; j_gene: TRBJ2-7; CDR3aa: CASSAVSGTSGEQYF
abundance: once; v_gene: TRBV6-6; j_gene: TRBJ1-2; CDR3aa: CASSSIKNYGYTF
abundance: once; v_gene: TRBV7-9; j_gene: TRBJ2-3; CDR3aa: CASSLGTGDTQYF
abundance: -; v_gene: TRBV19; j_gene: TRBJ1-1; CDR3aa: CASRPQANTEAFF
abundance: -; v_gene: TRBV7-2; j_gene: TRBJ1-1; CDR3aa: CASSLAAGAEAFF
abundance: once; v_gene: TRBV19; j_gene: TRBJ1-4; CDR3aa: CASSTSGGREKLFF
abundance: -; v_gene: TRBV19; j_gene: TRBJ2-4; CDR3aa: CASRPRGPGFIQYF
abundance: -; v_gene: TRBV6-5; j_gene: TRBJ2-7; CDR3aa: CASSYWGREGNEQYF
abundance: -; v_gene: TRBV7-2; j_gene: TRBJ1-5; CDR3aa: CASSPQANQPQHF
abundance: -; v_gene: TRBV10-3; j_gene: TRBJ1-1; CDR3aa: CAISSGLNTEAFF
abundance: -; v_gene: TRBV7-8; j_gene: TRBJ1-5; CDR3aa: CASSSRDREIQPQHF
abundance: -; v_gene: TRBV5-5; j_gene: TRBJ2-7; CDR3aa: CASSLKGLSSYEQYF
abundance: -; v_gene: TRBV3-1/TRBV3-2; j_gene: TRBJ2-1; CDR3aa: CASSQSRRVGSSYNEQFF
abundance: -; v_gene: TRBV19; j_gene: TRBJ2-5; CDR3aa: CASSRLRTAGETQYF
abundance: -; v_gene: TRBV19; j_gene: TRBJ2-1; CDR3aa: CASSIRSPSGNPRGNEQFF
abundance: -; v_gene: TRBV14; j_gene: TRBJ2-1; CDR3aa: CASSRRQPNNEQFF
abundance: -; v_gene: TRBV6-2/TRBV6-3; j_gene: TRBJ1-2; CDR3aa: CASSRQPGTANYGYTF
abundance: -; v_gene: TRBV28; j_gene: TRBJ1-2; CDR3aa: CASSPPTGSYGYTF
abundance: few; v_gene: TRBV6-2/TRBV6-3; j_gene: TRBJ1-2; CDR3aa: CASSYAAVGYGYTF
abundance: -; v_gene: TRBV27; j_gene: TRBJ1-5; CDR3aa: CASSLKGSGNQPQHF
abundance: -; v_gene: TRBV2; j_gene: TRBJ1-1; CDR3aa: CASRAERNTEAFF
abundance: -; v_gene: TRBV10-2; j_gene: TRBJ1-1; CDR3aa: CASSDFPGGARTEAFF
abundance: -; v_gene: TRBV7-9; j_gene: TRBJ2-3; CDR3aa: CASSPLPGLAGGGDTQYF
abundance: -; v_gene: TRBV6-4; j_gene: TRBJ1-2; CDR3aa: CASSERDRDGYTF
abundance: -; v_gene: TRBV7-3; j_gene: TRBJ2-3; CDR3aa: CASSPYSGTGTHTQYF
abundance: -; v_gene: TRBV27; j_gene: TRBJ1-1; CDR3aa: CASSLAQRNTEAFF
abundance: -; v_gene: TRBV7-2; j_gene: TRBJ2-6; CDR3aa: CASRGQSRGANVLTF
abundance: once; v_gene: TRBV2; j_gene: TRBJ1-6; CDR3aa: CASSASNSPLHF
abundance: -; v_gene: TRBV9; j_gene: TRBJ2-1; CDR3aa: CASSVSAVMGALANEQFF
abundance: -; v_gene: TRBV9; j_gene: TRBJ1-6; CDR3aa: CASSVGTGVNSPLHF
abundance: few; v_gene: TRBV4-3; j_gene: TRBJ2-1; CDR3aa: CASSRNIRTGSHNEQFF
abundance: -; v_gene: TRBV5-4; j_gene: TRBJ2-6; CDR3aa: CASSLRISGANVLTF
abundance: -; v_gene: TRBV27; j_gene: TRBJ2-1; CDR3aa: CASSFPGLAGNEQFF
abundance: -; v_gene: TRBV2; j_gene: TRBJ2-2; CDR3aa: CASSEQGATGELFF
abundance: -; v_gene: TRBV5-5; j_gene: TRBJ2-5; CDR3aa: CASSLGLADQETQYF
abundance: few; v_gene: TRBV5-6; j_gene: TRBJ2-1; CDR3aa: CASSLVYVADTDEQFF
abundance: -; v_gene: TRBV29-1; j_gene: TRBJ2-3; CDR3aa: CSVEDADRVMDTQYF
abundance: -; v_gene: TRBV4-2; j_gene: TRBJ2-1; CDR3aa: CASSQVSGSSYNEQFF
abundance: -; v_gene: TRBV7-8; j_gene: TRBJ1-5; CDR3aa: CASSLGGRGSPNQPQHF
abundance: -; v_gene: TRBV3-1/TRBV3-2; j_gene: TRBJ2-3; CDR3aa: CASSQDRKRQYF
abundance: -; v_gene: TRBV28; j_gene: TRBJ2-5; CDR3aa: CASSLYGTQYF
abundance: -; v_gene: TRBV7-7; j_gene: TRBJ2-2; CDR3aa: CASSLAPGSGVGELFF
abundance: -; v_gene: TRBV5-1; j_gene: TRBJ1-6; CDR3aa: CASSQGQGNSPLHF
abundance: -; v_gene: TRBV5-4; j_gene: TRBJ2-2; CDR3aa: CASSLGGATGELFF
abundance: -; v_gene: TRBV5-6; j_gene: TRBJ2-2; CDR3aa: CASSFLYDSMRPGELFF
abundance: -; v_gene: TRBV6-2/TRBV6-3; j_gene: TRBJ2-3; CDR3aa: CASSARVGGDTQYF
abundance: -; v_gene: TRBV19; j_gene: TRBJ2-2; CDR3aa: CASSMFGQVTTGELFF